This T cell receptor beta chain appears in the sequencing data of a study of beta chain features in type 1 diabetes. This clone has only a few counts. What it binds is unknown. The V end lost 0 bases, the J end lost 0 bases, and 10 bases lay between the germline ends. The CDR3 is made up of 16 amino acids. Germline CDR1 and CDR2: SGHNT and YYREEE (reference sequence). One heparinised draw of blood, averaging about 116 mL, came from each donor. Study-wide points: Fewer junction insertions and more nucleotide deletions appeared in type 1 diabetes patients. Shorter TCRB CDR3s, moderately but significantly so, marked every one of the four CD4+ subsets in Type 1 diabetes patients.

TCRB transcripts that were expressed got sequenced, as all of the isolated RNA had been reverse transcribed. Data came from immunoSEQ multiplex PCR; TCRdb stores just in-frame clones and leaves some out. The table records about 99,000 clones, 25% to 35% of them present only once. V usage is TRBV5-4 and J usage is TRBJ2-1; no definite D call. The TCR was taken from a young woman with type 1 diabetes. The source material was central memory CD4+ T cells from blood. The CDR3 reads CASSLAPASSYNEQFF. DNA of the CDR3: TGTGCCAGCAGCTTGGCCCCGGCTAGCTCCTACAATGAGCAGTTCTTC. Based on the CDR3 plus reference TRBV5-4 and TRBJ2-1, the full variable domain is ETGVTQSPTHLIKTRGQQVTLRCSSQSGHNTVSWYQQALGQGPQFIFQYYREEENGRGNFPPRFSGLQFPNYSSELNVNALELDDSALYLCASSLAPASSYNEQFFGPGTRLTVL.